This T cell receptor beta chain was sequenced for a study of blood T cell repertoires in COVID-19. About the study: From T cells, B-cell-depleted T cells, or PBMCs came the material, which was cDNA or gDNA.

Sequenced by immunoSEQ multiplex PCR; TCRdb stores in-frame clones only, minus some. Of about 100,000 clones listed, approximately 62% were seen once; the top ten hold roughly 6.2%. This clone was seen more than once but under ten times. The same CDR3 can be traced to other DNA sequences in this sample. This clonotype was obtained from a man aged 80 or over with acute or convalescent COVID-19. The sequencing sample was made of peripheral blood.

For the CDR3, the DNA is TGCGCCAGCAGCTTGGGAGGGGGCTCCTACAATGAGCAGTTCTTC. This translates into CASSLGGGSYNEQFF. The rearrangement links TRBV5-1 to TRBJ2-1; the D gene is possibly TRBD1 (6 bases). V dropped 0 bases and J dropped 0 bases, with 7 bases sitting between them. Germline values: CDR1 SGHRS, CDR2 YFSETQ. This CDR3 comprises 15 residues.